This T cell receptor (beta chain) was recovered during a study of blood T cell repertoires in COVID-19. Study summary: T cells, B-cell-depleted T cells, or PBMCs supplied cDNA or gDNA.

V shed 2 bases and J 2 bases; nucleotides not matched to a gene: 3. Looked up from germline, CDR1 is MDHEN and CDR2 is SYDVKM. The CDR3 runs 14 residues. The Seattle patients joined while their infection was active and were tracked longitudinally afterward. The protocol was immunoSEQ multiplex PCR, while the TCRdb copy is restricted to in-frame clones and leaves out a portion. The data show 150,000 or so clones, 85% to 90% seen once. This rearrangement joins TRBV28 to TRBJ2-7, with 7 bases lining up with TRBD1. The receptor comes from a man aged 18-30 years with COVID-19, enrolled during active disease. Sequences were obtained from peripheral blood. CDR3 region: CASSLGDSTYEQYF. The CDR3 DNA reads as TGTGCCAGCAGTTTAGGGGACAGCACCTACGAGCAGTACTTC.